This T cell receptor beta chain was obtained from a study of identical twins. Study results and caveats: Potential partial confounding of zero-insertion analyses by invariant MAIT and iNKT cells was noted. Out-of-frame alpha sequences shared by twins were enriched for low generation probability.

This clonotype was observed a handful of times. Its antigen is currently unknown. The CDR3 has 15 amino acids. The germline CDR1 and CDR2 sequences are SGDLS and YYNGEE. Trimming removed 0 bases from V and 5 bases from J, with 12 bases in between. One entry per CDR3 protein, called by TCRdb with MiXCR from the 5' RACE reads. The sample has around 550,000 distinct CDR3 sequences, about 15% seen once. In addition, the sample was reused for a study of yellow fever vaccine responses in identical twins.

The clonotype was recovered from a young woman in good health. Specimen: CD4+ T cells sorted from blood. The chain joins TRBV9 to TRBJ2-1, with unresolved D. This chain's CDR3 is CASSVGYSLNNEQFF. The CDR3 DNA reads TGTGCCAGCAGCGTAGGGTATAGCTTAAACAATGAGCAGTTCTTC.